This T cell receptor beta chain was documented in a study of a mutant IDH1 vaccine in newly diagnosed glioma. As concerns this clone: The antigen remains undetermined.

CDR1 and CDR2 from the germline V gene are SGHTA and FQGTGA. This CDR3 is built from 15 residues. Between the trimmed V and J ends, which lost 2 bases and 6 bases, there was a span of 14 bases. The time point: week 35, safety follow-up. The content of each vaccine dose was 300 ug of mutant IDH1 20-mer peptide, and topical imiquimod accompanied it. Using immunoSEQ multiplex PCR, the repertoire was profiled, and TCRdb retains in-frame clones only, with some absent. This sample has some 71,000 clones, with approximately 86% found just once. The sample consisted of PBMCs, taken from a glioma patient whose treatment included an IDH1 peptide vaccine. The clonotype was recovered from a man younger than 45 with glioma. The rearrangement joins TRBV7-3 to TRBJ2-1; possible D gene TRBD2, 5 bases. This CDR3 reads CASSLSGTRINEQFF. CDR3 nucleotides: TGTGCCAGCAGCTTATCGGGAACTAGGATCAATGAGCAGTTCTTC. The full variable domain, rest sourced from reference TRBV7-3 and TRBJ2-1, is GAGVSQTPSNKVTEKGKYVELRCDPISGHTALYWYRQSLGQGPEFLIYFQGTGAADDSGLPNDRFFAVRPEGSVSTLKIQRTERGDSAVYLCASSLSGTRINEQFFGPGTRLTVL.